What follows are 8 T cell receptor beta chains derived from one specimen sequenced in a study of brain T cells in children with intractable seizures. Measured with immunoSEQ multiplex PCR; TCRdb has only the in-frame clones, and not every one. Seen here are tens of thousands of clones, roughly 94% observed once, and the top ten hold roughly 6.7%. The sample in question was peripheral blood, obtained at surgery. The source is a boy aged 5-17 years with focal cortical dysplasia and intractable seizures.

V usage is TRBV28 and J usage is TRBJ2-4; TRBD1 aligns across 9 bases. CDR1 and CDR2 from the germline V gene are MDHEN and SYDVKM. The CDR3 runs 17 residues. V trimming: 6 bases; J trimming: 3 bases; junction bases outside the gene matches: 12. CDR3 bases: TGTGCCAGCAGCTACGCAACAGGGGGCTATGACAAAAACATTCAGTACTTC. The encoded protein is CASSYATGGYDKNIQYF. Full variable domain (remainder filled in from reference TRBV28 and TRBJ2-4): DVKVTQSSRYLVKRTGEKVFLECVQDMDHENMFWYRQDPGLGLRLIYFSYDVKMKEKGDIPEGYSVSREKKERFSLILESASTNQTSMYLCASSYATGGYDKNIQYFGAGTRLSVL.

The chain uses TRBV4-2 and TRBJ2-3; 10 nucleotides align to TRBD2. With V trimmed by 0 bases and J by 4 bases, 1 base remained unmatched. In germline, CDR1 is LGHNA, CDR2 YNFKEQ. The length of the CDR3 is 15 residues. Written as DNA, the CDR3 is TGTGCCAGCAGCCAAGATACTAGCGGGGCAGATACGCAGTATTTT. Its protein product is CASSQDTSGADTQYF.

This chain joins TRBV9 and TRBJ2-7; no firm D call. In germline, CDR1 is SGDLS, CDR2 YYNGEE. V lost 6 bases to trimming and J lost 0 bases, with 13 bases between them. The CDR3 consists of 14 residues. This CDR3 is CASISPPFSYEQYV. The DNA for the CDR3 is TGTGCCAGCATCTCCCCCCCGTTCTCCTACGAGCAGTACGTC.

This rearrangement joins TRBV4-1 to TRBJ2-1; D is perhaps TRBD1 (5 bases). The germline CDR1 and CDR2 sequences are MGHRA and YSYEKL. Trimming shortened V by 3 bases and J by 15 bases, and 24 bases separated the two germline ends. The CDR3 sequence is 15 residues long. CDR3 residues: CASSHPKGQGPVRFF. CDR3 sequence (DNA): TGCGCCAGCAGCCACCCCAAGGGGCAGGGCCCCGTCCGGTTCTTC.

This rearrangement joins TRBV13 to TRBJ2-1, with TRBD1 matching over 12 bases. Germline lookup yields CDR1 PRHDT and CDR2 FYEKMQ (reference sequence). The ends lost 8 bases at V and 4 bases at J; junction bases unmatched: 3. There are 14 residues in the CDR3. The DNA for the CDR3 is TGTGCCAGCGGGGGACAGGGGGCGTACAATGAGCAGTTCTTC. It encodes CASGGQGAYNEQFF.

This sequence joins TRBV5-1 and TRBJ2-5; no clear D. Trimming cost V 0 bases and J 4 bases, with 10 bases left between them. Germline values: CDR1 SGHRS, CDR2 YFSETQ. This CDR3 region has 14 residues. The CDR3 region has the DNA TGCGCCAGCAGCTTGGTAGGTCTAAGAGAGACCCAGTACTTC. This codes for CASSLVGLRETQYF.

The chain is built from TRBV4-2 and TRBJ1-5; D gene ambiguous. CDR1 is LGHNA, CDR2 YNFKEQ, per germline. Trimming took off 0 bases at V and 4 bases at J, with 7 bases between the two ends. The CDR3 is made up of 14 amino acids. The CDR3 region has the DNA TGTGCCAGCAGCCAAGAGCTAGGGAATCAGCCCCAGCATTTT. Protein sequence: CASSQELGNQPQHF.

The chain uses TRBV7-9 and TRBJ2-5, with 11 bases fitting TRBD2. V shed 1 base, J shed 2 bases, and the junction held 6 bases outside the gene matches. CDR1 and CDR2 from the germline V gene are SEHNR and FQNEAQ (reference sequence). The CDR3 is 17 residues long. DNA of the CDR3: TGTGCCAGCAGCTTAGGCACTAGCGGGGGAGTGCAAGAGACCCAGTACTTC. It encodes CASSLGTSGGVQETQYF.